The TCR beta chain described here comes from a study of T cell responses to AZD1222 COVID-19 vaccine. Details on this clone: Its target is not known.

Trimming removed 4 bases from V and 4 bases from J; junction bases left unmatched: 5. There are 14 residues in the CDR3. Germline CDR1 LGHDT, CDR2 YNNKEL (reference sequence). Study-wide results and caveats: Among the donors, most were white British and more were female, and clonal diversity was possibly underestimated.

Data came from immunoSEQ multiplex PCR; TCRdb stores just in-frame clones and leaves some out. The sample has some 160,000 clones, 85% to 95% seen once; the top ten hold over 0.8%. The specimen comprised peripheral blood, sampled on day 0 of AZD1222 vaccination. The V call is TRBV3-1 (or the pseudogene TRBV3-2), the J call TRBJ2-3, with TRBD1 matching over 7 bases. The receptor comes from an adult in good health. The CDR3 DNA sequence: TGTGCCAGCAGCCCTGGCCAGGGGGCAGATACGCAGTATTTT. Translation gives CASSPGQGADTQYF.